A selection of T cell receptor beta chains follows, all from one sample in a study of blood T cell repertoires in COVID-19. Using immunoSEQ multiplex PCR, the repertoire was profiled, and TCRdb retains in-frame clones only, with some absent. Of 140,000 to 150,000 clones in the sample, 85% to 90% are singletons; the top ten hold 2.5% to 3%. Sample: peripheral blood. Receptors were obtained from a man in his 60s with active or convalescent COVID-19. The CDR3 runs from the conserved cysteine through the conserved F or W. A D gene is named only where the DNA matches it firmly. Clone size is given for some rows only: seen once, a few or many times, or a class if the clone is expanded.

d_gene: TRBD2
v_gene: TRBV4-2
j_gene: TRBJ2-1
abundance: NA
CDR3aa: CASSHPPGTGTSADNEQFF
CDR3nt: TGTGCCAGCAGCCATCCACCCGGGACCGGGACTAGCGCAGACAATGAGCAGTTCTTC

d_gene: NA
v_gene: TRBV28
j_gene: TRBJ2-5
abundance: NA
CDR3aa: CASSFVQGRQTQYF
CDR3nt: TGTGCCAGCAGTTTCGTACAGGGCCGCCAGACCCAGTACTTC

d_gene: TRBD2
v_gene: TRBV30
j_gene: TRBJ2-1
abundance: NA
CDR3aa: CASILAGGPGQFF
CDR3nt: TGTGCCTCTATACTAGCGGGGGGGCCAGGACAGTTCTTC

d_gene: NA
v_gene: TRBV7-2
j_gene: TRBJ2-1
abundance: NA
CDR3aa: CASSSWDTHEQFF
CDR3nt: TGTGCCAGCAGCTCCTGGGACACCCATGAGCAGTTCTTC

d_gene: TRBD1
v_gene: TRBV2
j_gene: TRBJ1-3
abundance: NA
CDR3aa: CASSEYGTGVGSGNTIYF
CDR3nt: TGTGCCAGCAGTGAATATGGGACAGGGGTTGGTTCTGGAAACACCATATATTTT

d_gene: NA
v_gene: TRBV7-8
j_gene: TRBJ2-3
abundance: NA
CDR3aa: CASSRGPGGDTQYF
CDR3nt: TGTGCCAGCAGCCGAGGGCCCGGGGGAGATACGCAGTATTTT

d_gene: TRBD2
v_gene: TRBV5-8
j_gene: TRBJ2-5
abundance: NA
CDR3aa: CASRRAGGLQETQYF
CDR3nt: TGTGCCAGCCGACGAGCGGGGGGCCTCCAAGAGACCCAGTACTTC

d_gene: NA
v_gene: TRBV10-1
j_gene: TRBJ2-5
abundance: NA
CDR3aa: CASSSSRGRLGDGGETQYF
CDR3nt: NA

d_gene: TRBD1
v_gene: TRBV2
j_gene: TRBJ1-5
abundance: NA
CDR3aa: CASSEWTGGLQPQHF
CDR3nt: TGTGCCAGCAGTGAATGGACAGGGGGCCTACAGCCCCAGCATTTT

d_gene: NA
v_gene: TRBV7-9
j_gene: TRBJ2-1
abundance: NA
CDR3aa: CASSLGTDEQFF
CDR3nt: TGTGCCAGCAGCTTAGGTACGGATGAGCAGTTCTTC

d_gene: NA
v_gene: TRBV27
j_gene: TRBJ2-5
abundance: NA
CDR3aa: CASSLTAGDQETQYF
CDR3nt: TGTGCCAGCAGTTTAACAGCGGGCGACCAAGAGACCCAGTACTTC

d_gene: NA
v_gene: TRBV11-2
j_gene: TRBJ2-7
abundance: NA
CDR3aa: CASSTLGGYEQYF
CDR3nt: TGTGCCAGCAGCACCTTGGGGGGCTACGAGCAGTACTTC

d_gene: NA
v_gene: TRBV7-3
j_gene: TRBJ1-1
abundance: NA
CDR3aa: CASSLFGENTEAFF
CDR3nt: TGTGCCAGCAGCTTATTCGGGGAGAACACTGAAGCTTTCTTT

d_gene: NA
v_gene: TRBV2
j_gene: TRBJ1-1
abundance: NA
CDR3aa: CASHSQGNTEAFF
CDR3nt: TGTGCCAGTCACTCACAGGGGAACACTGAAGCTTTCTTT

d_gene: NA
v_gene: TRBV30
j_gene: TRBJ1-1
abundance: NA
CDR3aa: CAYGGTEAFF
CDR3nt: TGTGCCTACGGAGGCACTGAAGCTTTCTTT

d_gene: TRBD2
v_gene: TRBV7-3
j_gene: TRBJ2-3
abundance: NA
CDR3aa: CASSTSGYTDTQYF
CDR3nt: TGTGCCAGCAGTACTAGCGGTTATACAGATACGCAGTATTTT

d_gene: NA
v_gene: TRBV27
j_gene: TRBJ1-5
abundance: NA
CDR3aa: CASSGGGRGQPQHF
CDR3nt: TGTGCCAGCTCCGGAGGGGGGAGGGGTCAGCCCCAGCATTTT

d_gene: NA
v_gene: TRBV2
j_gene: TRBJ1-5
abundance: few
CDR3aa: CASSFTGSRQPQHF
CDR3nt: TGTGCCAGCAGCTTCACAGGGAGCAGGCAGCCCCAGCATTTT

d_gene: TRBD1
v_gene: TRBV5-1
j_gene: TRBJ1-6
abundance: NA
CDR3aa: CASRLLTGDTNSPLHF
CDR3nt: TGCGCCAGCAGACTTCTTACAGGGGATACTAATTCACCCCTCCACTTT

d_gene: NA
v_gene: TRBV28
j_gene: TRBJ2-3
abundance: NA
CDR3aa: CASSPSLGGGLDTQYF
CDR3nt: TGTGCCAGCAGTCCCAGCCTGGGAGGGGGTCTAGATACGCAGTATTTT

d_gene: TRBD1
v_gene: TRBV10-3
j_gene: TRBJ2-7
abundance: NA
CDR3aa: CAINPGTELYEQYF
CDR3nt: TGTGCCATCAATCCCGGGACAGAGCTCTACGAGCAGTACTTC

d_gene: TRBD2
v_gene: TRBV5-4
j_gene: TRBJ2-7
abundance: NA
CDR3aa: CASSQELADSYEQYF
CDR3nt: TGTGCCAGCAGTCAGGAACTAGCGGACTCCTACGAGCAGTACTTC

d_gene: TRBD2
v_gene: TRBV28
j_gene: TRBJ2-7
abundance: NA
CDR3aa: CASSIITLAGGPEEQYF
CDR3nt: TGTGCCAGCAGTATCATCACCCTAGCGGGAGGGCCAGAAGAGCAGTACTTC

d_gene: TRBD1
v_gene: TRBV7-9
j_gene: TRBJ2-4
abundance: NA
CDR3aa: CASSLDRGKNIQYF
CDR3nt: TGTGCCAGCAGCTTAGACAGGGGGAAAAACATTCAGTACTTC

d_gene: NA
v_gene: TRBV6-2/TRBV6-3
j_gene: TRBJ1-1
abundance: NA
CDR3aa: CASSYEGGTEAFF
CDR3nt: TGTGCCAGCAGTTATGAAGGGGGCACTGAAGCTTTCTTT

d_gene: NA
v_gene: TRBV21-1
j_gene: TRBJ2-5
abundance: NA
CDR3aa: CASSKDPSGIQETQYF
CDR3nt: TGTGCCAGCAGCAAAGATCCTAGCGGGATCCAAGAGACCCAGTACTTC

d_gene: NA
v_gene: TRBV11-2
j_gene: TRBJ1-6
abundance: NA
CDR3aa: CASSFSGINSPLHF
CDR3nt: TGTGCCAGCAGCTTTTCCGGGATTAATTCACCCCTCCACTTT

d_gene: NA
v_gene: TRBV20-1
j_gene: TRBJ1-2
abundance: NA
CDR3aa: CSALIDRNYTF
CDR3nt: TGCAGTGCTCTGATTGACAGGAACTACACCTTC

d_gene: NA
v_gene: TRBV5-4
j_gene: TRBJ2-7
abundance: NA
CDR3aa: CASSFGYEQYF
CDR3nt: TGTGCCAGCAGCTTCGGCTACGAGCAGTACTTC

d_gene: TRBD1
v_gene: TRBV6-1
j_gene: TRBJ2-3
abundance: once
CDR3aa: CASSDYITGGTNTQYF
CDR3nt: TGTGCCAGCAGTGATTACATCACAGGGGGGACAAATACGCAGTATTTT

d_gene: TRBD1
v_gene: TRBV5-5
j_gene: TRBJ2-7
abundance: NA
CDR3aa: CASSSGTGRGNEQYF
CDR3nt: TGTGCCAGCAGCTCCGGGACAGGGAGGGGGAACGAGCAGTACTTC

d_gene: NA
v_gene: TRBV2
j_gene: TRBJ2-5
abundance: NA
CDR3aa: CAGLRLGQETQYF
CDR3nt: TGTGCCGGACTTCGACTGGGACAAGAGACCCAGTACTTC

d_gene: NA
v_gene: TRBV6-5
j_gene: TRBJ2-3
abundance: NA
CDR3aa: CASTGPGTDTQYF
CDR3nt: TGTGCCAGCACGGGCCCGGGGACAGATACGCAGTATTTT

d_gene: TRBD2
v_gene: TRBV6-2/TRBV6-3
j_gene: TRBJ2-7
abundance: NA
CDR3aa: CASSSPLAGPYEQYF
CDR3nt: TGTGCCAGCAGCAGCCCACTAGCGGGGCCCTACGAGCAGTACTTC

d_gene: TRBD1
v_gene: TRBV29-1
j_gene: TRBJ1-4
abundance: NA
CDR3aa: CSVEDGTGGANEKLFF
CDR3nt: TGCAGCGTTGAAGACGGGACAGGGGGCGCAAATGAAAAACTGTTTTTT

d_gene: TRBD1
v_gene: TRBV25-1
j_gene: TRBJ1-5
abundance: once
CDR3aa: CASRKTGENQPQHF
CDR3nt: TGTGCCAGCAGGAAAACAGGGGAAAATCAGCCCCAGCATTTT

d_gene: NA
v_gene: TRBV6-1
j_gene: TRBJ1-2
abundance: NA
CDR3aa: CASSEAGGGDGYTF
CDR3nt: TGTGCCAGCAGTGAAGCTGGGGGAGGGGATGGCTACACCTTC

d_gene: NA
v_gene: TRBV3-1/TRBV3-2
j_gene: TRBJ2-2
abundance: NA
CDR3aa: CASSPFAGELFF
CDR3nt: TGTGCCAGCAGCCCCTTTGCCGGGGAGCTGTTTTTT

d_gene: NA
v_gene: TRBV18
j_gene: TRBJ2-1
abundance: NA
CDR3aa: CASSPFGSSYNEQFF
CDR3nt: TGTGCCAGCTCACCGTTCGGGAGCTCCTACAATGAGCAGTTCTTC

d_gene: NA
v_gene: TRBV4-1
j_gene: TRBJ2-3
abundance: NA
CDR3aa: CASSQDLGSRTDTQYF
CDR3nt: TGCGCCAGCAGCCAAGATCTGGGCTCGCGCACAGATACGCAGTATTTT

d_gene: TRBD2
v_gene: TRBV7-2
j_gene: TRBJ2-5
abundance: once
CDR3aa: CASSSETSARGETQYF
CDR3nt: TGTGCCAGCAGCTCAGAGACTAGCGCGAGGGGGGAGACCCAGTACTTC

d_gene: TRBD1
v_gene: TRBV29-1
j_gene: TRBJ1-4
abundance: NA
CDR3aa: CSARLQGFQGAGGAANEKLFF
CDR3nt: TGCAGCGCCCGCCTTCAGGGCTTTCAGGGGGCAGGGGGTGCGGCTAATGAAAAACTGTTTTTT

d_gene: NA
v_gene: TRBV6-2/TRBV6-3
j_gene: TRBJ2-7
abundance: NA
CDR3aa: CASSYSSGSYEQYF
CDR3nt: TGTGCCAGCAGTTACTCGAGTGGCTCCTACGAGCAGTACTTC

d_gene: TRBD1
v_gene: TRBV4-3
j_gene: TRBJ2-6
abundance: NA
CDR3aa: CASSQEVRTGAGANVLTF
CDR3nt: TGCGCCAGCAGCCAAGAAGTACGGACAGGGGCTGGGGCCAACGTCCTGACTTTC

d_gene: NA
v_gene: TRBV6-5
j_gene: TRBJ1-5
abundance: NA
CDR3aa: CASSKGGGQPQHF
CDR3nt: TGTGCCAGCAGCAAAGGGGGGGGTCAGCCCCAGCATTTT

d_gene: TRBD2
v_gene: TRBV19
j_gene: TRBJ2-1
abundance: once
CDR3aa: CASSIDSGTTLYNEQFF
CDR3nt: TGTGCCAGTAGTATAGACTCCGGGACTACCCTCTACAATGAGCAGTTCTTC

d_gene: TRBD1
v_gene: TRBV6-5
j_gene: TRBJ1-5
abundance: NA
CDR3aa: CASGQVLDQPQHF
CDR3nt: TGTGCCAGCGGACAGGTCCTTGATCAGCCCCAGCATTTT

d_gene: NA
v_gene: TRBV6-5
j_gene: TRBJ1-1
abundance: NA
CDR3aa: CASRITQNTEAFF
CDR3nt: TGTGCCAGCAGAATCACACAGAACACTGAAGCTTTCTTT

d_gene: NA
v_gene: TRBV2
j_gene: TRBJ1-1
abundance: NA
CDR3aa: CASSIRAGNTEAFF
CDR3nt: TGTGCCAGCAGTATTCGAGCAGGGAACACTGAAGCTTTCTTT

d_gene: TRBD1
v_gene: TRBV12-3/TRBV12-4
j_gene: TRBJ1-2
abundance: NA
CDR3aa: CASSQQGAYGYTF
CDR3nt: TGTGCCAGCAGCCAACAGGGGGCCTATGGCTACACCTTC

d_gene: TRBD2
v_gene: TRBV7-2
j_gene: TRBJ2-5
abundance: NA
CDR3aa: CASSLVIAGQTQYF
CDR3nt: TGTGCCAGCAGCTTAGTCATAGCGGGCCAGACCCAGTACTTC

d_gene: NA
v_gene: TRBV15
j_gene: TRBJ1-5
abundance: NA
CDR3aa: CATSPEAGLNQPQHF
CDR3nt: TGTGCCACCAGTCCTGAAGCAGGACTCAATCAGCCCCAGCATTTT

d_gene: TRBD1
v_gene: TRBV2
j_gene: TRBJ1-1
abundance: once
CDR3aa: CASSRDRGGFF
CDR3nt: TGTGCCAGCAGTCGGGACAGGGGAGGTTTCTTT